This TCR beta chain was obtained from a study of blood T cell repertoires in COVID-19. Study summary: COVID-19 samples from acute and convalescent phases originated in the United States, Italy and Spain.

Using immunoSEQ multiplex PCR, the repertoire was profiled, and TCRdb retains in-frame clones only, with some absent. The sample lists approximately 170,000 clones, around 82% occurring once. This CDR3 has 13 amino acids. V was pared by 8 bases and J by 1 base, with 10 bases between. The germline V gene has CDR1 LNHDA and CDR2 SQIVND (reference sequence). Sequencing was performed on peripheral blood. The chain employs TRBV19 and TRBJ2-3; D remains unclear. The sequence came from a man aged 60 to 69 with active or convalescent COVID-19. DNA of the CDR3: TGTGCCAGTTCGTTCGTTGGCACAGATACGCAGTATTTT. Translated: CASSFVGTDTQYF.